Shown below are 20 T cell receptor beta chains from a single sample sequenced in a study of a mutant IDH1 vaccine in newly diagnosed glioma. Measured with immunoSEQ multiplex PCR; TCRdb has only the in-frame clones, and not every one. This sample has approximately 60,000 clones, with 85% found just once. Time point defined: week 23, last vaccination. In every dose of vaccine, 300 ug of mutant IDH1 20-mer peptide was given alongside topical imiquimod. Their target antigens are unknown. The starting material was PBMCs, obtained from a glioma patient whose treatment included an IDH1 peptide vaccine. The receptors shown here come from a man aged 25 to 40 with glioma.

The chain recombines TRBV28 with TRBJ2-7; 8 bases agree with TRBD1. Germline V CDR1 and CDR2: MDHEN, SYDVKM. The CDR3 length is 16 residues. Trimming took 5 bases from V and 7 from J; bases not matched to a gene: 16. CDR3: CASSPLSGTGGMEQYF. The CDR3 DNA follows: TGTGCCAGCAGTCCCTTGTCCGGGACAGGAGGGATGGAGCAGTACTTC.

The V call is TRBV28, the J call TRBJ2-5, with TRBD1 matching over 8 bases. Germline CDR1 and CDR2: MDHEN and SYDVKM. CDR3 length: 13 residues. Unmatched junction bases numbered 4, after V lost 6 bases and J lost 4 bases. The CDR3 loop is CASRWTGLETQYF. CDR3 nucleotide sequence: TGTGCCAGCAGGTGGACAGGGCTAGAGACCCAGTACTTC.

This chain connects TRBV11-2 to TRBJ2-7, with D hard to call. Trimming stripped 6 bases from V and 4 bases from J, with 16 bases between. There are 14 residues in the CDR3. The germline V gene encodes CDR1 SGHAT and CDR2 FQNNGV. The CDR3 here is CASSYAMVPYEQYF. CDR3 DNA: TGTGCCAGCAGTTACGCAATGGTTCCTTACGAGCAGTACTTC.

This clone showed up just once. The chain carries TRBV4-2 and TRBJ2-7; 7 bases line up with TRBD2. The CDR3 is 16 residues long. The germline CDR1 and CDR2 sequences are LGHNA and YNFKEQ. V was clipped by 3 bases and J by 4 bases; unmatched bases: 12. CDR3 loop: CASSQGLRDGGYEQYF. CDR3 nucleotide sequence: TGTGCCAGCAGCCAGGGCCTTAGGGACGGGGGGTACGAGCAGTACTTC.

This sequence joins TRBV4-1 and TRBJ1-6; a possible D gene is TRBD1 (5 bases). Germline V lookup: CDR1 MGHRA, CDR2 YSYEKL. The CDR3 sequence is 15 residues long. The V end lost 0 bases, the J end lost 8 bases, and 11 bases lay between the germline ends. CDR3 DNA: TGCGCCAGCAGCCAAGACCAGGGAAGGTATTCACCCCTCCACTTT. Protein sequence: CASSQDQGRYSPLHF.

The rearrangement links TRBV15 to TRBJ1-6; D uncertain. The germline V gene has CDR1 LNHNV and CDR2 YYDKDF (reference sequence). V was shortened by 3 bases and J by 8 bases, with 8 bases between the two germline ends. The length of the CDR3 is 13 residues. Here the CDR3 DNA reads TGTGCCACCAGCAGCGGACTTGATTCACCCCTCCACTTT. As protein: CATSSGLDSPLHF.

This chain uses TRBV5-6 with TRBJ2-7, with D possibly being TRBD1 (6 bases). CDR1 and CDR2 from the germline V gene are SGHDT and YYEEEE. The CDR3 totals 14 residues. Trimming shortened V by 0 bases and J by 4 bases, and 11 bases separated the two germline ends. Here the CDR3 reads CASSLVGGGYEQYF. The CDR3 DNA sequence: TGTGCCAGCAGCTTGGTTGGGGGCGGGTACGAGCAGTACTTC.

This clone showed up just a few times. The chain combines TRBV7-9 with TRBJ1-5; D is undetermined. Deletions cut 8 bases from V and 0 bases from J, with 11 bases between. Looked up from germline, CDR1 is SEHNR and CDR2 is FQNEAQ (reference sequence). This CDR3 region has 14 residues. The CDR3 DNA reads as TGTGCCAGCGGAGGTAGAGATAGCAATCAGCCCCAGCATTTT. Protein sequence: CASGGRDSNQPQHF.

The rearrangement joins TRBV19 to TRBJ1-5; no definite D call. CDR1 is LNHDA, CDR2 SQIVND, per germline (reference sequence). The CDR3 extends over 16 amino acids. V shed 5 bases and J shed 1 base, with 15 bases lying between them. The CDR3, as DNA: TGTGCCAGTAGTTGGTACGGCAGATTAAGCAATCAGCCCCAGCATTTT. Protein sequence: CASSWYGRLSNQPQHF.

The chain carries TRBV19 and TRBJ1-6; 9 bases line up with TRBD1. The germline CDR1 and CDR2 sequences are LNHDA and SQIVND (reference sequence). Losses at the gene ends were 6 bases for V and 10 bases for J; bases not matched to a gene: 7. There are 14 residues in the CDR3. DNA of the CDR3: TGTGCCAGTAGAAGGGGACAGGGAAACTCACCCCTCCACTTT. Protein product: CASRRGQGNSPLHF.

The chain is built from TRBV13 and TRBJ1-6, with TRBD1 as a possible D gene (5 bases). The V gene's germline CDR1 is PRHDT and CDR2 FYEKMQ (reference sequence). There are 16 residues in the CDR3. V gave up 4 bases and J gave up 8 bases, with 18 bases separating them. The CDR3 sequence: CASSSRGPLVHSPLHF. The CDR3 nucleotides read TGTGCCAGCAGCTCCCGGGGACCGCTCGTCCATTCACCCCTCCACTTT. Using reference TRBV13 and TRBJ1-6 for the parts outside the CDR3, the full variable domain is AAGVIQSPRHLIKEKRETATLKCYPIPRHDTVYWYQQGPGQDPQFLISFYEKMQSDKGSIPDRFSAQQFSDYHSELNMSSLELGDSALYFCASSSRGPLVHSPLHFGNGTRLTVT.

This clone was seen more than once but under ten times. The chain has TRBV2 and TRBJ1-1; D remains ambiguous. CDR1 SNHLY and CDR2 FYNNEI come from the germline V gene. The CDR3 loop spans 14 amino acids. V dropped 0 bases and J dropped 2 bases, with 7 bases sitting between them. The CDR3, as DNA: TGTGCCAGCAGTGAAGCGCTAAGAAACACTGAAGCTTTCTTT. Protein product: CASSEALRNTEAFF.

This clone was picked up a small number of times. The chain is built from TRBV11-2 and TRBJ1-1; unclear D gene. The germline CDR1 and CDR2 sequences are SGHAT and FQNNGV. The CDR3 runs to 14 residues. The ends were cut back, 3 bases at V and 1 base at J, with 9 bases in the middle. CDR3 region: CASSFSQANTEAFF. As DNA, the CDR3 is TGTGCCAGCAGCTTTTCGCAGGCGAACACTGAAGCTTTCTTT.

The chain links TRBV10-1 to TRBJ2-5, with TRBD1 identical over 9 bases. V was clipped by 3 bases and J by 5 bases; unmatched bases: 7. CDR3 length: 15 residues. Germline assignment: CDR1 WNHNN and CDR2 SYGVQD (reference sequence). The CDR3 DNA reads as TGCGCCAGCAGTGAAGAGGGGACAGGGAGGGAGACCCAGTACTTC. This sequence encodes CASSEEGTGRETQYF.

The chain carries TRBV19 and TRBJ2-7; D possibly uses TRBD1 or TRBD2 (6 bases each). In germline, CDR1 is LNHDA, CDR2 SQIVND (reference sequence). V was pared by 2 bases and J by 2 bases, with 13 bases between. This CDR3 contains 15 residues. DNA of the CDR3: TGTGCCAGTAGTATATTGCGGCGGGACACCTACGAGCAGTACTTC. The encoded protein is CASSILRRDTYEQYF.

This chain connects TRBV6-6 to TRBJ2-2; 7 nucleotides line up with TRBD2. This CDR3 is built from 16 residues. The germline V gene has CDR1 MNHNY and CDR2 SVGAGI (reference sequence). V lost 2 bases to trimming and J lost 1 base; unmatched junction nucleotides: 4. The CDR3 reads CASSYRSGGNTGELFF. CDR3 in DNA: TGTGCCAGCAGTTACCGGTCGGGGGGGAACACCGGGGAGCTGTTTTTT.

About this clone itself: At one end the junction does not follow the germline gene, possibly because of a read error. In DNA form, the CDR3 reads TGTGCCACTAAAACCCCGGGACTTACGGAGTATTTT. As protein: CATKTPGLTEYF. The chain recombines TRBV15 with TRBJ2-3; a possible D gene is TRBD2 (6 bases). Looked up from germline, CDR1 is LNHNV and CDR2 is YYDKDF (reference sequence). This CDR3 is built from 12 residues.

J is TRBJ1-1 and V is TRBV5-5, with 7 bases aligning to TRBD1. CDR3 length equals 20 residues. The germline gives CDR1 SGHKS, CDR2 YYEKEE (reference sequence). The trim removed 4 bases at V and 4 bases at J, leaving 25 bases unmatched. CDR3 DNA sequence: TGTGCCAGCAGCACGGGGGACAGCGCCATTTATCCTGGATTGGGCACTGAAGCTTTCTTT. Translating it yields CASSTGDSAIYPGLGTEAFF.

This chain connects TRBV28 to TRBJ1-1, with D possibly TRBD1 on 5 matching bases. The CDR3 length is 17 residues. Germline V lookup: CDR1 MDHEN, CDR2 SYDVKM. V lost 2 bases and J lost 1, with 17 bases in between. For the CDR3, the DNA is TGTGCCAGCAGTTTACGCGGGGCGGCGTTCTCGAACACTGAAGCTTTCTTT. Protein sequence: CASSLRGAAFSNTEAFF.

The chain is built from TRBV30 and TRBJ2-5; D call uncertain. Germline V lookup: CDR1 GTSNPN, CDR2 SVGIG (reference sequence). V lost 1 base and J lost 5, with 8 bases in between. This CDR3 has 12 amino acids. CDR3 sequence reads: CAWSGLKETQYF. CDR3 DNA: TGTGCCTGGAGTGGGTTGAAGGAGACCCAGTACTTC.